This is a list of T cell receptor beta chains from one sample in a study of T cell changes during pregnancy in multiple sclerosis. Sequencing used immunoSEQ multiplex PCR; TCRdb keeps in-frame clones, though not all of them. The sample carries 95,000 to 100,000 clones, 80% to 95% recorded once. The sequenced sample was peripheral blood, obtained in the second trimester of pregnancy. Every receptor here comes from a female donor with multiple sclerosis, enrolled in a pregnancy study. The CDR3 runs from the conserved cysteine through the conserved F or W. Fields, in order: CDR3 DNA, CDR3 protein, D gene, V gene, clone size, J gene. The D gene is left open where the match is weak. Clone size, where shown, is once, few, many, or a class for clones that have expanded.

CDR3nt: TGTGCCAGCAGCCCCCAACTAGCGGGAGTGCGTGACACCGGGGAGCTGTTTTTT; CDR3aa: CASSPQLAGVRDTGELFF; d_gene: TRBD2; v_gene: TRBV27; abundance: NA; j_gene: TRBJ2-2
CDR3nt: TGTGCCAGCAGCCAAGAAGAGGACAGCCTCTACGAGCAGTACTTC; CDR3aa: CASSQEEDSLYEQYF; d_gene: NA; v_gene: TRBV4-2; abundance: NA; j_gene: TRBJ2-7
CDR3nt: TGTGCCAGCAGCATGGGGGGGGTCTACGAGCAGTACTTC; CDR3aa: CASSMGGVYEQYF; d_gene: TRBD2; v_gene: TRBV5-6; abundance: NA; j_gene: TRBJ2-7
CDR3nt: TGTGCCAGCAGCAAAGCGAGCGGGAGGGGGTACAATGAGCAGTTCTTC; CDR3aa: CASSKASGRGYNEQFF; d_gene: NA; v_gene: TRBV21-1; abundance: NA; j_gene: TRBJ2-1
CDR3nt: TGCGCCAGCAGTGCCGGCGGGAGACGCGAGCAGTTCTTC; CDR3aa: CASSAGGRREQFF; d_gene: TRBD2; v_gene: TRBV10-2; abundance: NA; j_gene: TRBJ2-1
CDR3nt: TGTGCCAGCAGTCGCGGAGGGACAGATACGCAGTATTTT; CDR3aa: CASSRGGTDTQYF; d_gene: NA; v_gene: TRBV28; abundance: NA; j_gene: TRBJ2-3
CDR3nt: TGTGCTAGCAGCCTTAGGACAGGGGCAGATACGCAGTATTTT; CDR3aa: CASSLRTGADTQYF; d_gene: TRBD1; v_gene: TRBV7-7; abundance: NA; j_gene: TRBJ2-3
CDR3nt: TGCAGCGTTGGAGGGATCAATCAGCCCCAGCATTTT; CDR3aa: CSVGGINQPQHF; d_gene: NA; v_gene: TRBV29-1; abundance: NA; j_gene: TRBJ1-5
CDR3nt: TGTGCCAGCAGTTTTTCAGGGGTTAGCTCCTACAATGAGCAGTTCTTC; CDR3aa: CASSFSGVSSYNEQFF; d_gene: NA; v_gene: TRBV27; abundance: NA; j_gene: TRBJ2-1
CDR3nt: TGTGCCAGCAGTTTAACGACAGGCTCCAGCACAGATACGCAGTATTTT; CDR3aa: CASSLTTGSSTDTQYF; d_gene: NA; v_gene: TRBV28; abundance: NA; j_gene: TRBJ2-3
CDR3nt: TGCGCCAGCAGCTTGACGGCCGGGACAGGCCACGAGCAGTACTTC; CDR3aa: CASSLTAGTGHEQYF; d_gene: TRBD1; v_gene: TRBV5-1; abundance: NA; j_gene: TRBJ2-7
CDR3nt: TGCAGCGTTGAAATCGGGCTAGCGGGTTACAATGAGCAGTTCTTC; CDR3aa: CSVEIGLAGYNEQFF; d_gene: TRBD2; v_gene: TRBV29-1; abundance: NA; j_gene: TRBJ2-1
CDR3nt: TGTGCCAGCAGTTTGATCAGCGGCGGGCAGTTCTTC; CDR3aa: CASSLISGGQFF; d_gene: NA; v_gene: TRBV28; abundance: NA; j_gene: TRBJ2-1
CDR3nt: TGCGCCAGCAGTGAACAGGGAACTAATGAAAAACTGTTTTTT; CDR3aa: CASSEQGTNEKLFF; d_gene: NA; v_gene: TRBV10-1; abundance: NA; j_gene: TRBJ1-4
CDR3nt: TGTGCCAGCAGCCCCGTCTTGGGACAGGGGTCCCGCTCCTACAATGAGCAGTTCTTC; CDR3aa: CASSPVLGQGSRSYNEQFF; d_gene: TRBD1; v_gene: TRBV7-9; abundance: many; j_gene: TRBJ2-1
CDR3nt: TGTGCCAGCCCTAGGATAGGAAATTTAAACGCTTTCTTT; CDR3aa: CASPRIGNLNAFF; d_gene: NA; v_gene: TRBV6-1; abundance: NA; j_gene: TRBJ1-1
CDR3nt: TGTGCCAGCAGCTTCTCTAACTATGGCTACACCTTC; CDR3aa: CASSFSNYGYTF; d_gene: NA; v_gene: TRBV11-2; abundance: once; j_gene: TRBJ1-2
CDR3nt: TGTGCCAGCAGCCAATTAGGAACTGGAGGCACTCAGTTCTTC; CDR3aa: CASSQLGTGGTQFF; d_gene: NA; v_gene: TRBV14; abundance: NA; j_gene: TRBJ2-1
CDR3nt: TGTGCCAGCAGTGAGCCGGGACAAACCTACGAGCAGTACTTC; CDR3aa: CASSEPGQTYEQYF; d_gene: NA; v_gene: TRBV6-4; abundance: once; j_gene: TRBJ2-7
CDR3nt: TGTGCCAGCAGTTTCGGACTAGCAAAAGAGACCCAGTACTTC; CDR3aa: CASSFGLAKETQYF; d_gene: TRBD2; v_gene: TRBV6-6; abundance: NA; j_gene: TRBJ2-5
CDR3nt: TGTGCCAGTAGTGGGCCGCTAGCGGCGCAAGAGACCCAGTACTTC; CDR3aa: CASSGPLAAQETQYF; d_gene: TRBD2; v_gene: TRBV19; abundance: NA; j_gene: TRBJ2-5
CDR3nt: TGTGCCAGCAGCTTCGGGAGGCGAGGAAACACCATATATTTT; CDR3aa: CASSFGRRGNTIYF; d_gene: NA; v_gene: TRBV5-4; abundance: NA; j_gene: TRBJ1-3
CDR3nt: TGTGCCAGCAGCTTACCCAGGGGCTATGGCTACACCTTC; CDR3aa: CASSLPRGYGYTF; d_gene: NA; v_gene: TRBV7-2; abundance: NA; j_gene: TRBJ1-2
CDR3nt: TGTGCCAGCAGTTCCAGGGGGTCCACTGAAGCTTTCTTT; CDR3aa: CASSSRGSTEAFF; d_gene: TRBD1; v_gene: TRBV27; abundance: NA; j_gene: TRBJ1-1
CDR3nt: TGTGCCAGCATCCCTTCTCTCCTGAGGGGACTCCAAGAGACCCAGTACTTC; CDR3aa: CASIPSLLRGLQETQYF; d_gene: NA; v_gene: TRBV28; abundance: NA; j_gene: TRBJ2-5
CDR3nt: TGTGCCAGCGGGGCAGGGCGCCAGCCCCAGCATTTT; CDR3aa: CASGAGRQPQHF; d_gene: NA; v_gene: TRBV6-1; abundance: NA; j_gene: TRBJ1-5
CDR3nt: TGTGCCAGCAGTTACAATCGGATGTCGGGAGATACGCAGTATTTT; CDR3aa: CASSYNRMSGDTQYF; d_gene: NA; v_gene: TRBV6-5; abundance: NA; j_gene: TRBJ2-3
CDR3nt: TGTGCCAGCAGCCCGCAGAGGACTAGCGGGATGAAAAAGTACAATGAGCAGTTCTTC; CDR3aa: CASSPQRTSGMKKYNEQFF; d_gene: TRBD2; v_gene: TRBV4-2; abundance: NA; j_gene: TRBJ2-1
CDR3nt: TGTGCCAGCGTTTCCGGGACTAACTTTAACAATGAGCAGTTCTTC; CDR3aa: CASVSGTNFNNEQFF; d_gene: TRBD2; v_gene: TRBV2; abundance: once; j_gene: TRBJ2-1
CDR3nt: TGTGCCAGCTCACCACCGGGACTAGCGGGAGTAGGTGAGCAGTACTTC; CDR3aa: CASSPPGLAGVGEQYF; d_gene: TRBD2; v_gene: TRBV18; abundance: NA; j_gene: TRBJ2-7
CDR3nt: TGTGCCAGCAGCTTAGTTTCTAGCGGGGACGGCACAGATACGCAGTATTTT; CDR3aa: CASSLVSSGDGTDTQYF; d_gene: TRBD2; v_gene: TRBV7-9; abundance: NA; j_gene: TRBJ2-3
CDR3nt: TGTGCCAGCAGTGAATATACGGGACAGGGTATCCACGAGCAGTACTTC; CDR3aa: CASSEYTGQGIHEQYF; d_gene: TRBD1; v_gene: TRBV25-1; abundance: NA; j_gene: TRBJ2-7
CDR3nt: TGTGCCAGCAGCTTAGCTGGACAGGGGTCTGGGGCCAACGTCCTGACTTTC; CDR3aa: CASSLAGQGSGANVLTF; d_gene: TRBD1; v_gene: TRBV7-8; abundance: NA; j_gene: TRBJ2-6
CDR3nt: TGTGCCAGCAGTAAACAAGGGGTGGCTAATGAAAAACTGTTTTTT; CDR3aa: CASSKQGVANEKLFF; d_gene: NA; v_gene: TRBV25-1; abundance: NA; j_gene: TRBJ1-4
CDR3nt: TGTGCCAGCAGTTTCCTGGACAGGGTGGGGGGTGAGCTGTTTTTT; CDR3aa: CASSFLDRVGGELFF; d_gene: TRBD1; v_gene: TRBV27; abundance: NA; j_gene: TRBJ1-4
CDR3nt: TGTGCCAGCAGCTTCCGAGACAGACCCGAGCAGTACTTC; CDR3aa: CASSFRDRPEQYF; d_gene: NA; v_gene: TRBV13; abundance: once; j_gene: TRBJ2-7
CDR3nt: TGTGCCAGCAGTTCGCCCCTAAACACTGAAGCTTTCTTT; CDR3aa: CASSSPLNTEAFF; d_gene: NA; v_gene: TRBV6-6; abundance: NA; j_gene: TRBJ1-1
CDR3nt: TGTGCCAGCAGTTCCGGCCGGGACAGGGGGTACGAGCAGTACTTC; CDR3aa: CASSSGRDRGYEQYF; d_gene: TRBD1; v_gene: TRBV6-6; abundance: NA; j_gene: TRBJ2-7
CDR3nt: TGTGCCTGGAGTGTACAGTTTATCCCTGGAGAGACCCAGTACTTC; CDR3aa: CAWSVQFIPGETQYF; d_gene: NA; v_gene: TRBV30; abundance: NA; j_gene: TRBJ2-5
CDR3nt: TGTGCCTGGAGTCCCCCGGAGCAGAGGGACTATGGCTACACCTTC; CDR3aa: CAWSPPEQRDYGYTF; d_gene: NA; v_gene: TRBV30; abundance: NA; j_gene: TRBJ1-2
CDR3nt: TGCAGCGTCATACAGACAGTCGCACCCTCCTACGAGCAGTACTTC; CDR3aa: CSVIQTVAPSYEQYF; d_gene: NA; v_gene: TRBV29-1; abundance: NA; j_gene: TRBJ2-7
CDR3nt: TGTGCCAGCAGTACGACAGGGATGCCGGATCAGCCCCAGCATTTT; CDR3aa: CASSTTGMPDQPQHF; d_gene: TRBD1; v_gene: TRBV6-5; abundance: NA; j_gene: TRBJ1-5